This T cell receptor (beta chain) was sequenced for a study of cytomegalovirus exposure and HLA in healthy donors. Study-level results: Prediction of most subjects' HLA-A and HLA-B alleles by TCR beta sequences was reportedly accurate.

As to this clone: Its antigen is undetermined.

PCR amplification relied on 60 Vbeta primers (plus 13 Jbeta primers). In the original processing: A follow-up analysis tallied around 76 million unique TCR beta chains, approximately 11 million shared. The assay was immunoSEQ multiplex PCR, and TCRdb's table has in-frame clones only and misses some. V and J calls and clone size come straight from that table; D and trimming were deduced from the DNA. In the table there are 80,000 to 100,000 clones, roughly three quarters of which are singletons. In germline, CDR1 is SNHLY, CDR2 FYNNEI. V shed 9 bases and J 1 base; nucleotides not matched to a gene: 18. This CDR3 spans 19 amino acids.

The sample comprised PBMCs. The TCR was taken from a male donor in good health and CMV-seropositive. The chain carries TRBV2 and TRBJ2-6, with 7 nucleotides matching TRBD1. The CDR3 here is CASSLSGTALSSGANVLTF. CDR3 coding DNA: TGTGCCAGTTCACTAAGTGGGACAGCTCTATCATCTGGGGCCAACGTCCTGACTTTC. Variable domain in full (rest from reference TRBV2 and TRBJ2-6): EPEVTQTPSHQVTQMGQEVILRCVPISNHLYFYWYRQILGQKVEFLVSFYNNEISEKSEIFDDQFSVERPDGSNFTLKIRSTKLEDSAMYFCASSLSGTALSSGANVLTFGAGSRLTVL.